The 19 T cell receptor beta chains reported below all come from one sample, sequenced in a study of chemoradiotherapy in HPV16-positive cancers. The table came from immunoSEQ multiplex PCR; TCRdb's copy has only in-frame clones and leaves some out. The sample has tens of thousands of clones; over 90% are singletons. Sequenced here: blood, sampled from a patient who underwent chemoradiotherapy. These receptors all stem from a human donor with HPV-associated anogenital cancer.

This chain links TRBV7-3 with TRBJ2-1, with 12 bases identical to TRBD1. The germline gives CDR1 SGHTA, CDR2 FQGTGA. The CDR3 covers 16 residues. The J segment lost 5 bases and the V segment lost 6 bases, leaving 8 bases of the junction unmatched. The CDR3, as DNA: TGTGCCAGCAGTTTGCGGGGACAGGGGGCTAACAATGAGCAGTTCTTC. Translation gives CASSLRGQGANNEQFF. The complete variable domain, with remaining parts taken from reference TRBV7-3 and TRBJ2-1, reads GAGVSQTPSNKVTEKGKYVELRCDPISGHTALYWYRQSLGQGPEFLIYFQGTGAADDSGLPNDRFFAVRPEGSVSTLKIQRTERGDSAVYLCASSLRGQGANNEQFFGPGTRLTVL.

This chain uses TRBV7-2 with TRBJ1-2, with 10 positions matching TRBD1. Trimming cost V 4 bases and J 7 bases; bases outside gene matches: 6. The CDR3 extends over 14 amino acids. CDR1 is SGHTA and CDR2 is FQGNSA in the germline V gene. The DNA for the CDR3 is TGTGCCAGCAGCTCGTCCCGGACAGGGGGTGGCTACACCTTC. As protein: CASSSSRTGGGYTF.

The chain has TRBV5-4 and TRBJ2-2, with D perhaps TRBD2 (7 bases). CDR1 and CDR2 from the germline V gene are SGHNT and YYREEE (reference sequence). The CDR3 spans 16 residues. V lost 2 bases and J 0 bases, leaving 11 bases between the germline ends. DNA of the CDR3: TGTGCCAGCAGCTTCGGGGGGCCTACGAACACCGGGGAGCTGTTTTTT. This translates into CASSFGGPTNTGELFF. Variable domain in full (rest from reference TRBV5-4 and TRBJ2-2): ETGVTQSPTHLIKTRGQQVTLRCSSQSGHNTVSWYQQALGQGPQFIFQYYREEENGRGNFPPRFSGLQFPNYSSELNVNALELDDSALYLCASSFGGPTNTGELFFGEGSRLTVL.

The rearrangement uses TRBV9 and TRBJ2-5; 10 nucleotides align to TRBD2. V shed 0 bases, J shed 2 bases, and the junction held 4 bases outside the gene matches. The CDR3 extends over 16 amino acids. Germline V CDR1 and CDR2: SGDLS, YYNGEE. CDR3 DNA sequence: TGTGCCAGCAGCGTAGGGATACTAGCGGGGCAAGAGACCCAGTACTTC. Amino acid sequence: CASSVGILAGQETQYF.

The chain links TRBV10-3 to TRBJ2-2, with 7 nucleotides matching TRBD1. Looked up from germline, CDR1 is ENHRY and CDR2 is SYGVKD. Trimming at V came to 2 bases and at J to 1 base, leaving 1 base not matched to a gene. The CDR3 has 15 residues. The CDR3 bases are TGTGCCATCAGTGAGCGGACAGGGAACACCGGGGAGCTGTTTTTT. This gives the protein CAISERTGNTGELFF.

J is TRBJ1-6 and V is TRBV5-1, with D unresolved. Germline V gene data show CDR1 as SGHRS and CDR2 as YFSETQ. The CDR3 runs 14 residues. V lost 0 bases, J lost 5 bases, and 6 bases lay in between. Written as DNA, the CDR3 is TGCGCCAGCAGCTTGGGGTCGGATAATTCACCCCTCCACTTT. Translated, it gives CASSLGSDNSPLHF.

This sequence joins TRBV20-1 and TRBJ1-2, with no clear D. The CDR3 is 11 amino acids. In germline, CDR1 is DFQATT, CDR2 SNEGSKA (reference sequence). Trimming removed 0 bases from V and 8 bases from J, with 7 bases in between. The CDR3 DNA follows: TGCAGTGCTAGAGATCCATGGGGCTACACCTTC. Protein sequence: CSARDPWGYTF.

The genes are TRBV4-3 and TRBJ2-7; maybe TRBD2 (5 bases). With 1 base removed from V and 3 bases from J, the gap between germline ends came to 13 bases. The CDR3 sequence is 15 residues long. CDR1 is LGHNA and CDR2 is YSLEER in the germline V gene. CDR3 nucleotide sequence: TGCGCCAGCAGCCAAGTTTCGGGAACCGGCTACGAGCAGTACTTC. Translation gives CASSQVSGTGYEQYF.

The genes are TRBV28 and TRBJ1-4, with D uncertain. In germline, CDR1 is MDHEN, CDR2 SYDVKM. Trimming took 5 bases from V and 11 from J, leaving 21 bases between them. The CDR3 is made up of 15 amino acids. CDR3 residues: CASSPTSASRGKLFF. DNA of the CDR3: TGTGCCAGCAGTCCAACCTCGGCCTCCAGAGGGAAACTGTTTTTT.

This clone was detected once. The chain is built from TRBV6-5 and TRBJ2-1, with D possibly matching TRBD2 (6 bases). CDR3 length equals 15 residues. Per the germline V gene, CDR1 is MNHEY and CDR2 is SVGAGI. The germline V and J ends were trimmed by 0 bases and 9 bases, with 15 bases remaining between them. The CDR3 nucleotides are TGTGCCAGCAGTTACTCTTTACTAGCAGTGGGTGAGCAGTTCTTC. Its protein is CASSYSLLAVGEQFF.

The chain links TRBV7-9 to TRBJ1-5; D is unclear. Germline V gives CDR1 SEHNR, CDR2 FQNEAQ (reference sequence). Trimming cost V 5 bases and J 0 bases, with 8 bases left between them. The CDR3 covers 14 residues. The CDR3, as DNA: TGTGCCAGCAGCCGATCCGATAGCAATCAGCCCCAGCATTTT. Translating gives CASSRSDSNQPQHF.

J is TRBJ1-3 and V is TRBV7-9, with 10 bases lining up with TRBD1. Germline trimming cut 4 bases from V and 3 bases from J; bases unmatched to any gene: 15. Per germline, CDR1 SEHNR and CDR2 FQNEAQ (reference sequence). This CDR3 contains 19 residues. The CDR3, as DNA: TGTGCCAGCAGCTCCCGAAAGACAGGGGGCGGACAGGGTGGAAACACCATATATTTT. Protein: CASSSRKTGGGQGGNTIYF. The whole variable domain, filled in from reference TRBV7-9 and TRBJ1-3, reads DTGVSQNPRHKITKRGQNVTFRCDPISEHNRLYWYRQTLGQGPEFLTYFQNEAQLEKSRLLSDRFSAERPKGSFSTLEIQRTEQGDSAMYLCASSSRKTGGGQGGNTIYFGEGSWLTVV.

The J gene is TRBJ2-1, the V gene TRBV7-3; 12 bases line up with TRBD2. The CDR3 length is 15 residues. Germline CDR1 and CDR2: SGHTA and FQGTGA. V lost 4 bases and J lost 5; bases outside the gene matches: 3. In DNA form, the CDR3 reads TGTGCCAGCAGCTCCGGACTAGCGGGGAACAATGAGCAGTTCTTC. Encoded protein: CASSSGLAGNNEQFF.

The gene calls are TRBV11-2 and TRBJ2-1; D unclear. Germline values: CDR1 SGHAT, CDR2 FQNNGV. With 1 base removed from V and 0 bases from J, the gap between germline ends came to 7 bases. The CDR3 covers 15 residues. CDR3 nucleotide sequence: TGTGCCAGCAGCTTAGGGGCTTTCTCCTACAATGAGCAGTTCTTC. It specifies CASSLGAFSYNEQFF.

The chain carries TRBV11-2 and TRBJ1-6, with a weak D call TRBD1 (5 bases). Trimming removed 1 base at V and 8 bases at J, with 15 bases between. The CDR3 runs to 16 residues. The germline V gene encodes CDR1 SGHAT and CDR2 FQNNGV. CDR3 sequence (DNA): TGTGCCAGCAGCTTAGGTCCAGGGATGGGTGATTCACCCCTCCACTTT. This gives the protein CASSLGPGMGDSPLHF.

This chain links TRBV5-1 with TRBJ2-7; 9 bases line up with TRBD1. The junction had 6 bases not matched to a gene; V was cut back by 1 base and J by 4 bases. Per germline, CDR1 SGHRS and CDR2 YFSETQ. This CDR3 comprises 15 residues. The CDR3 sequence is CASSLSGTGWYEQYF. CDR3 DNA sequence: TGCGCCAGCAGCTTGTCCGGGACAGGGTGGTACGAGCAGTACTTC.

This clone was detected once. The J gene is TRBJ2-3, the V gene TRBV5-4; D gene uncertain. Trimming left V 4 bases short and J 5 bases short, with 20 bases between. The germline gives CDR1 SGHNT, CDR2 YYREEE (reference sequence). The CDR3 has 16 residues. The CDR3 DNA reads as TGTGCCAGCAGCCCTTGGCTAGGGCACATGGGAGATACGCAGTATTTT. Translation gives CASSPWLGHMGDTQYF. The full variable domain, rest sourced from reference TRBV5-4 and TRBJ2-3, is ETGVTQSPTHLIKTRGQQVTLRCSSQSGHNTVSWYQQALGQGPQFIFQYYREEENGRGNFPPRFSGLQFPNYSSELNVNALELDDSALYLCASSPWLGHMGDTQYFGPGTRLTVL.

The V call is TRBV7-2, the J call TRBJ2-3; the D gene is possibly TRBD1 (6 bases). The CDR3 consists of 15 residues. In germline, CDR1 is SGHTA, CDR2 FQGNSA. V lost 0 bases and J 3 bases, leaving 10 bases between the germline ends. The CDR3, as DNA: TGTGCCAGCAGCTTAGCTCCAGGGGCAACAGATACGCAGTATTTT. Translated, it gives CASSLAPGATDTQYF.

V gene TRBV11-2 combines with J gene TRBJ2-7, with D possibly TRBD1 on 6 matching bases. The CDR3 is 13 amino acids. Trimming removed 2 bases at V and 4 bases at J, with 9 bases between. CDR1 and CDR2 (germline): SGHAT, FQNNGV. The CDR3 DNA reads TGTGCCAGCAGCTTAACCAGGGGTTACGAGCAGTACTTC. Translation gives CASSLTRGYEQYF.